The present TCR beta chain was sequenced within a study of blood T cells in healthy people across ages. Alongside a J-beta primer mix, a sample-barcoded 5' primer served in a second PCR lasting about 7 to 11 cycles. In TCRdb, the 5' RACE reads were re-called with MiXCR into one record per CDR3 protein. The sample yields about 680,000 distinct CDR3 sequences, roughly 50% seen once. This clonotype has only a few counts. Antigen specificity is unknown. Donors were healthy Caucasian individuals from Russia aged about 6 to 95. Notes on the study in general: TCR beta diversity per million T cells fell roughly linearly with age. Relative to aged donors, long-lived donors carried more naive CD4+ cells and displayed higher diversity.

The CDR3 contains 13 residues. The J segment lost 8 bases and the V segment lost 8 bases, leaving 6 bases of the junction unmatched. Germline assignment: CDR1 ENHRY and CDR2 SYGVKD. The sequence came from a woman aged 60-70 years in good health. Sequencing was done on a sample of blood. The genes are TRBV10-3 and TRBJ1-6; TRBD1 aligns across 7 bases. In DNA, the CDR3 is TGTGCCATCGGCGACAGGGTCGATTCACCCCTCCACTTT. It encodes CAIGDRVDSPLHF.